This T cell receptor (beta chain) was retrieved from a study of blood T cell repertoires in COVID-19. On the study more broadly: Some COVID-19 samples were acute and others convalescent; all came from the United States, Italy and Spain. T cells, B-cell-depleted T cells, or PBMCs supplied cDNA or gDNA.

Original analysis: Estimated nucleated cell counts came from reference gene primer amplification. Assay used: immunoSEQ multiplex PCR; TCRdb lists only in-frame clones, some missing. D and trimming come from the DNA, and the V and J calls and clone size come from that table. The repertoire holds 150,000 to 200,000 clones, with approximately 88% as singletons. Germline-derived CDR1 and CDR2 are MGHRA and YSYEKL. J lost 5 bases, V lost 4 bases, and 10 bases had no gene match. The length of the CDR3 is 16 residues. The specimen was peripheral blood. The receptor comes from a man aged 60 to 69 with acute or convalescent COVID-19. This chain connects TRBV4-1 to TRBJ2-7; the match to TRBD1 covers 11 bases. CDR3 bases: TGCGCCAGCAGCCGCCGGGGCGGACAGGGGGCCAACGAGCAGTACTTC. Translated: CASSRRGGQGANEQYF.